This T cell receptor beta chain was obtained from a study of cytomegalovirus exposure and HLA in healthy donors. Background on the study: Inside one of the first data releases sat about 91 million unique TCRs taken from HLA-typed donors.

Study-wide points: Previously analyzed data showed that most TCR beta V segments were productive at a frequency of about 87% or about 30%. Among immune exposure information, only CMV serostatus was available.

This clone was seen just once. No antigen is known for it. The PCR had 60 Vbeta and 13 Jbeta primers. The assay was immunoSEQ multiplex PCR, and TCRdb's table has in-frame clones only and misses some. Of around 150,000 clones listed, roughly 75% are singletons. CDR3 length equals 19 residues. Trimming took off 1 base at V and 0 bases at J, with 16 bases between the two ends. Looked up from germline, CDR1 is SGHAT and CDR2 is FQNNGV. The TCR originated in a man aged 25-45 years in good health. This chain uses TRBV11-2 with TRBJ2-6; maybe TRBD2 (5 bases). The specimen sequenced was PBMCs. The CDR3 sequence: CASSLVGDYPLSGANVLTF. The CDR3 region has the DNA TGTGCCAGCAGCTTAGTGGGAGACTACCCTCTCTCTGGGGCCAACGTCCTGACTTTC.